This TCR beta chain was sequenced during a study of blood T cell repertoires in COVID-19. The assay was immunoSEQ multiplex PCR, and TCRdb's table has in-frame clones only and misses some. This repertoire shows approximately 260,000 clones, roughly nine tenths found once; its top ten account for approximately 2%. This CDR3 is built from 15 residues. Germline V lookup: CDR1 SGHDN, CDR2 FVKESK. Trimming left V 0 bases short and J 3 bases short, with 11 bases between. The sequenced sample was peripheral blood. This TCR was recovered from a man in his fifties with acute or convalescent COVID-19. The V gene is TRBV14, the J gene TRBJ1-2, with D maybe TRBD1 (5 bases). DNA for the CDR3: TGTGCCAGCAGCCAAGACGCCCGGGGGGACTATGGCTACACCTTC. This codes for CASSQDARGDYGYTF.